Listed below are T cell receptor beta chains from one sample, sequenced in a study of T cells in Graves' hyperthyroidism and ophthalmopathy. TCRdb recomputed calls from the multiplex PCR reads with MiXCR, one row per CDR3 protein. The sample lists hundreds of thousands of distinct CDR3 sequences; about 15% were seen once. The sequenced material came from blood. These receptors were collected from a woman under 30 with Graves' hyperthyroidism. Each CDR3 is given without its conserved first and last residue.

v_gene	CDR3aa
TRBV5-1	ASSFNRRSETQY
TRBV5-1	ASSLLGGLNTEAF
TRBV19	GSSVDYWGSYEQY
TRBV6-6	ASSSEGWGGYT
TRBV7-9	ASSFSGSLGGELF
TRBV6-2/TRBV6-3	ASSYLPGGKETQY
TRBV12-5	ASGFEGPSGYT
TRBV20-1	SASVGGRAGSGELF
TRBV5-1	ASSQGQDYEAF
TRBV5-5	ASSLGDRGSQETQY
TRBV20-1	SARDGRGYGYT
TRBV11-1	ASSLAEAREWAYNEQF
TRBV6-2/TRBV6-3	ASRGQGRNTGELF
TRBV5-1	ASSLRGTSEKLF
TRBV20-1	SPQLSGSADTQY
TRBV11-2	ASSSGYSNYGYT
TRBV5-1	ASSLDSMNTEAF
TRBV5-4	ASSLPGTEDGYT
TRBV6-6	ASSYSLGTANTEAF
TRBV28	ASSLFTLNEKLF
TRBV28	ASSSERGLAGHRN
TRBV6-1	ASSRRRGPEQY
TRBV11-2	ASSSFRQEVEQY
TRBV7-2	ASSLVGTNNEQF
TRBV11-2	ASSPIDRSSYEQY
TRBV19	ASSIQGALPFDTQY
TRBV5-1	ASSLGPWGNEQF
TRBV20-1	SARKVATSTDTQY
TRBV28	ASSLDFQETQY
TRBV20-1	SARLLAGGEQY
TRBV28	ASSFTSGPLGEQY
TRBV11-2	ASSYDGNTGELF
TRBV5-8	ASRRTWSTDTQY
TRBV2	ASSLMGGPYEQY
TRBV7-9	ASSPTYGYT
TRBV28	ASTILAGESDTQY
TRBV6-5	ASSYLLAGPKTGTDTQY
TRBV20-1	SAAGTSGRAVGEQY
TRBV5-1	ASSLTGPWDYGYT
TRBV6-1	ASSEEGEAF
TRBV6-5	ASSYNQGGDSPLH
TRBV2	ASSEGGQTLTEQF
TRBV7-9	ASSSRSRKEEKLF
TRBV11-2	ASSLAGEGYEQY
TRBV4-1	ASSPAHGGAKGGTNYGYT
TRBV12-3/TRBV12-4	ASSTSLAGPSYEQY
TRBV6-1	ASRRTSGGRYYEQY
TRBV12-3/TRBV12-4	ASSSGTPKAF
TRBV19	ASREGGSLNEQY
TRBV11-2	ASSHRTGDTIY
TRBV3-1	ASSPSLPRRGGTQY